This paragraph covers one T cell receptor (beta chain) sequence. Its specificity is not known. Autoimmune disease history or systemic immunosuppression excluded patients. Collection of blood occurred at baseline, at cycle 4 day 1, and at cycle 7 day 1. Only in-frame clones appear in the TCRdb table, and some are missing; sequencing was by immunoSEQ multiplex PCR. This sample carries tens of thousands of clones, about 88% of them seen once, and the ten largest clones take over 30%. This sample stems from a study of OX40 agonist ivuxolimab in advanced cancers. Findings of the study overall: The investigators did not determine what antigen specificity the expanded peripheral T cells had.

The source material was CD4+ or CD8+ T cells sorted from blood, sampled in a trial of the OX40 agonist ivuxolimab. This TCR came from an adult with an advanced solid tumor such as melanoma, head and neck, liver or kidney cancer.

The DNA for the CDR3 is TGCGCCAGCAGCAATAGCGGGGCCGGGCGGGAGCAGTACTTC. Amino acids: CASSNSGAGREQYF. This rearrangement joins TRBV5-1 to TRBJ2-7, with 8 bases lining up with TRBD2. Germline V CDR1 and CDR2: SGHRS, YFSETQ. The CDR3 spans 14 residues. The V segment lost 4 bases and the J segment 7 bases; nucleotides outside the gene matches: 10. Supplemented by reference TRBV5-1 and TRBJ2-7, the full variable domain reads KAGVTQTPRYLIKTRGQQVTLSCSPISGHRSVSWYQQTPGQGLQFLFEYFSETQRNKGNFPGRFSGRQFSNSRSEMNVSTLELGDSALYLCASSNSGAGREQYFGPGTRLTVT.